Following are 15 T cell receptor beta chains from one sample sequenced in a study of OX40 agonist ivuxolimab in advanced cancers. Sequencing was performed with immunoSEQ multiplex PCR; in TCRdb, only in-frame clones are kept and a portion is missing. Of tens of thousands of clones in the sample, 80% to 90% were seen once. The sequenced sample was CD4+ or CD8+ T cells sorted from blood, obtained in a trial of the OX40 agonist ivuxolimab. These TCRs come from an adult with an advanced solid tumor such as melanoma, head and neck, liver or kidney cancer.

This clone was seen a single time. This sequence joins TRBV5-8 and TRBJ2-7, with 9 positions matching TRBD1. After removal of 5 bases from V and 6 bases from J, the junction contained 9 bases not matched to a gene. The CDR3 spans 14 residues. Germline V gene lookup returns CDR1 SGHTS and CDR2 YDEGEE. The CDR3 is CASSSGTGIGEQYF. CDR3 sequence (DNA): TGTGCCAGCAGTTCCGGGACAGGGATCGGCGAGCAGTACTTC.

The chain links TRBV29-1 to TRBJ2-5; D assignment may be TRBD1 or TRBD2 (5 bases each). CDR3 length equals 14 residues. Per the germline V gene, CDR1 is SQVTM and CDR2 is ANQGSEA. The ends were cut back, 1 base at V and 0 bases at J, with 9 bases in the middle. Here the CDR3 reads CSVEAGTDQETQYF. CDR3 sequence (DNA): TGCAGCGTTGAAGCCGGGACGGACCAAGAGACCCAGTACTTC.

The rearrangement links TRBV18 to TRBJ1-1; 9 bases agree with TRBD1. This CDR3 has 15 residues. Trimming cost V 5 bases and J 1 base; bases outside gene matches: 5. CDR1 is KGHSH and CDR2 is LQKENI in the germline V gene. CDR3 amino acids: CASSSRDRANTEAFF. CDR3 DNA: TGTGCCAGCTCATCGAGGGACAGGGCGAACACTGAAGCTTTCTTT.

CDR3 sequence reads: CAIGEGLAAYNEQFF. In DNA form, the CDR3 reads TGTGCCATCGGGGAGGGACTAGCGGCCTACAATGAGCAGTTCTTC. V is TRBV10-3 and J is TRBJ2-1, with 11 bases that match TRBD2. Germline lookup yields CDR1 ENHRY and CDR2 SYGVKD. Trimming cost V 8 bases and J 2 bases; bases outside gene matches: 5. The CDR3 length is 15 residues.

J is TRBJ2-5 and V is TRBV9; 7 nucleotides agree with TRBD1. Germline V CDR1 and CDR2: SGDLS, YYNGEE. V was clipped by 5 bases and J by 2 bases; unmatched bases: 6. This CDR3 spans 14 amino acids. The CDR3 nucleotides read TGTGCCAGCAGTCCCGGACAGGCACAAGAGACCCAGTACTTC. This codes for CASSPGQAQETQYF.

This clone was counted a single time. CDR3 protein: CASSLGRFNGYTF. The DNA of the CDR3 is TGTGCCAGCAGCTTGGGCCGCTTCAATGGCTACACCTTC. The chain carries TRBV7-8 and TRBJ1-2; unclear D gene. Trimming took off 3 bases at V and 6 bases at J, with 11 bases between the two ends. CDR1 is SGHVS, CDR2 FQNEAQ, per germline. This CDR3 spans 13 amino acids.

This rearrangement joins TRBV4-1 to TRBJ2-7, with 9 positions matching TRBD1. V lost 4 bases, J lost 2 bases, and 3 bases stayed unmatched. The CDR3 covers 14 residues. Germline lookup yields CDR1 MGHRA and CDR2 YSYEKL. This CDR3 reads CASSLRTGAYEQYF. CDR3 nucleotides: TGCGCCAGCAGCCTTCGGACAGGGGCCTACGAGCAGTACTTC.

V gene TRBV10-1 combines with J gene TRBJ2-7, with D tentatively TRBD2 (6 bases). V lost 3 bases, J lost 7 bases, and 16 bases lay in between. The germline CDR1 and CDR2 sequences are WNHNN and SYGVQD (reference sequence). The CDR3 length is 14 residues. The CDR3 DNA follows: TGCGCCAGCAGTGACCTAGCGAGATCGCAAGAGCAGTACTTC. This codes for CASSDLARSQEQYF.

The CDR3 loop reads CASSLIPSHEEFTLHF. The CDR3, as DNA: TGTGCCAGCAGTTTAATACCGTCCCACGAGGAATTCACCCTCCACTTT. The J gene is TRBJ1-6, the V gene TRBV28, with D unresolved. CDR1 and CDR2 from the germline V gene are MDHEN and SYDVKM. The CDR3 loop spans 16 amino acids. Trimming removed 2 bases at V and 14 bases at J, with 22 bases between.

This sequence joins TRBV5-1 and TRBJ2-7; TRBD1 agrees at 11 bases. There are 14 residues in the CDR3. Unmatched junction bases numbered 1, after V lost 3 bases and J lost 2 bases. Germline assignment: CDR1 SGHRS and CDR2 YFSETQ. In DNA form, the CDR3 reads TGCGCCAGCAGCTGGGGACAGGGGGCCTACGAGCAGTACTTC. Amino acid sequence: CASSWGQGAYEQYF.

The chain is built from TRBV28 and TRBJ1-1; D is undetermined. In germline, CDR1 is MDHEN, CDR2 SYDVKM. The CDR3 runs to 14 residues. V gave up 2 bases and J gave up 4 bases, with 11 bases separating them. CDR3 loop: CASSLRVYRTEAFF. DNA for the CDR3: TGTGCCAGCAGTTTACGGGTTTATCGCACTGAAGCTTTCTTT. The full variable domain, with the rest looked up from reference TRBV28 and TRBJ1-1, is DVKVTQSSRYLVKRTGEKVFLECVQDMDHENMFWYRQDPGLGLRLIYFSYDVKMKEKGDIPEGYSVSREKKERFSLILESASTNQTSMYLCASSLRVYRTEAFFGQGTRLTVV.

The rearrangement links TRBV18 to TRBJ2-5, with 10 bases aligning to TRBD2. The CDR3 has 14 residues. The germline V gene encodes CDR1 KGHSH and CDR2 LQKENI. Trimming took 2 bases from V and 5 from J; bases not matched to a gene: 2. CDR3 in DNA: TGTGCCAGCTCACCAACTAGCGGGGAGGAGACCCAGTACTTC. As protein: CASSPTSGEETQYF.

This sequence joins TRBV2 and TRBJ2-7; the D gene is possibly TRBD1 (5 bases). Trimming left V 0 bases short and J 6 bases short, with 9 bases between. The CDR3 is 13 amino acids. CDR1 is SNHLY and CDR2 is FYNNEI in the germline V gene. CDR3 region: CASSEAGLVEQYF. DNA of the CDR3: TGTGCCAGCAGTGAAGCGGGGCTAGTCGAGCAGTACTTC.

The CDR3: CASSLVSRSYGYTF. DNA of the CDR3: TGTGCCAGCAGCTTGGTTAGCAGGTCGTATGGCTACACCTTC. The chain recombines TRBV5-6 with TRBJ1-2, with D unresolved. V lost 0 bases, J lost 5 bases, and 11 bases lay in between. The V gene's germline CDR1 is SGHDT and CDR2 YYEEEE. The CDR3 runs to 14 residues.

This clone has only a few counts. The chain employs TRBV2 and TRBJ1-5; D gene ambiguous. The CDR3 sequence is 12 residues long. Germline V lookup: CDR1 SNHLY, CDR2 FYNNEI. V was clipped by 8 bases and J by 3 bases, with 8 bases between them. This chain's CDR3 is CASQRDNQPQHF. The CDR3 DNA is TGTGCCAGCCAGAGGGACAATCAGCCCCAGCATTTT. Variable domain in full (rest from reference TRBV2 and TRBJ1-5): EPEVTQTPSHQVTQMGQEVILRCVPISNHLYFYWYRQILGQKVEFLVSFYNNEISEKSEIFDDQFSVERPDGSNFTLKIRSTKLEDSAMYFCASQRDNQPQHFGDGTRLSIL.